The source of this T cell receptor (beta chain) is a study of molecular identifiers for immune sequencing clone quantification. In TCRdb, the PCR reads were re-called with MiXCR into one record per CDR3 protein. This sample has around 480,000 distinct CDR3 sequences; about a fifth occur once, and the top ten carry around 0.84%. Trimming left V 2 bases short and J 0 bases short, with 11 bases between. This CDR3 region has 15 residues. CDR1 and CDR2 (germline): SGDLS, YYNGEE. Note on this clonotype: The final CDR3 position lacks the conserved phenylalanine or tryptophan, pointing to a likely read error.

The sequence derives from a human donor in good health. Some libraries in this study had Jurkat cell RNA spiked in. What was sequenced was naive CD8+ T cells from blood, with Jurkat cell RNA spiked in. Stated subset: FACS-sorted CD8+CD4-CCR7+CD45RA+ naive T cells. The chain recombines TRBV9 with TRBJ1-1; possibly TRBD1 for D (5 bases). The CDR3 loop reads CASSVRDAMNTEAFS. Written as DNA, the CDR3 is TGTGCCAGCAGCGTCCGGGACGCGATGAACACTGAAGCTTTCTCT.